This T cell receptor (beta chain) was recovered during a study of beta chain features in type 1 diabetes. Whole-study context: All samples yielded roughly 100 million examined sorted cells. Overall study findings and caveats: In every one of the four CD4+ subsets, TCRB CDR3s were moderately but significantly shorter in Type 1 diabetes patients.

The whole isolated RNA underwent reverse transcription, so sequencing captured expressed TCRB transcripts. The repertoire was sequenced with immunoSEQ multiplex PCR; TCRdb's copy has only in-frame clones and lacks some. The table includes over 25,000 clones, roughly 53% detected once. The CDR3 is 18 amino acids. Donors underwent one heparinised blood draw, 95 to 150 mL on average. The purity of all sorted populations exceeded 95%. A word on this clone: Antigen: not known.

The chain employs TRBV21-1 and TRBJ1-5; the table calls TRBD1, which could not be checked here. TRBV21-1 is designated a pseudogene. The clonotype was recovered from a man aged 25 to 45 with type 1 diabetes. The sequencing sample was made of stem cell memory CD4+ T cells from blood. CDR3 in DNA: TGTGCCAGCAGCAAAATCCGATGTCTAGAGGGGGATGCGGAGCCCCAGCATTTT. Protein: CASSKIRCLEGDAEPQHF.